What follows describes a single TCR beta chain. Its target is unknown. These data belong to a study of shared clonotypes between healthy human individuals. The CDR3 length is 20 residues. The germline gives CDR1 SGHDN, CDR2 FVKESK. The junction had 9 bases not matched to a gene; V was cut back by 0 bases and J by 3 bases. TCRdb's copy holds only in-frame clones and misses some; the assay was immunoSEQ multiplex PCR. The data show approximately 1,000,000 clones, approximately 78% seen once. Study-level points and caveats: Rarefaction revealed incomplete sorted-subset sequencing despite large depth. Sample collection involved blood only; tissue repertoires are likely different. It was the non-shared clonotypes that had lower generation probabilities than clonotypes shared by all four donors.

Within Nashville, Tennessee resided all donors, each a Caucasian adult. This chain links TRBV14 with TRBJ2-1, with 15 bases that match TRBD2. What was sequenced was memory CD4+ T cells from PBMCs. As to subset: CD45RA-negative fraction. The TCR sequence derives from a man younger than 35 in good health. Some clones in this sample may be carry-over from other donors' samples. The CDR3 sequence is CASSQDLLGLAGGRYNEQFF. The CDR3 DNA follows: TGTGCCAGCAGCCAAGATCTCTTGGGACTAGCGGGAGGCCGCTACAATGAGCAGTTCTTC.